This paragraph covers one T cell receptor beta chain sequence. Its antigen remains unidentified. The sample belongs to a study of CD8 T cells in ankylosing spondylitis. Regarding the study as a whole: It appeared that ankylosing spondylitis blood was characterized by a TCR beta motif of several highly homologous variants. Clones linked to disease, bearing a CD8+ phenotype, were relatively rare in peripheral blood. Significant enrichment of disease-linked clones was reportedly seen in matched ankylosing spondylitis synovial fluid.

Library preparation for TCR beta used quantitative 5'-RACE with molecular barcodes. Using its own MiXCR run on the 5' RACE reads, TCRdb lists one record per CDR3 protein. This repertoire shows 250,000 to 350,000 distinct CDR3 sequences, roughly 20% found once; its top ten account for roughly 3.6%. Germline V gene sequence: CDR1 SGHRS, CDR2 YFSETQ. V trimming: 0 bases; J trimming: 1 base; junction bases outside the gene matches: 5. The CDR3 covers 17 residues. V gene TRBV5-1 combines with J gene TRBJ2-1; 9 bases agree with TRBD1. The clonotype comes from a female donor with ankylosing spondylitis or in good health (not recorded which). The sample consisted of blood, either unsorted or a sorted T cell fraction (not recorded which). CDR3 nucleotide sequence: TGCGCCAGCAGCTTGGCCTTACAGGGGGCTTCCTACAATGAGCAGTTCTTC. As protein: CASSLALQGASYNEQFF.